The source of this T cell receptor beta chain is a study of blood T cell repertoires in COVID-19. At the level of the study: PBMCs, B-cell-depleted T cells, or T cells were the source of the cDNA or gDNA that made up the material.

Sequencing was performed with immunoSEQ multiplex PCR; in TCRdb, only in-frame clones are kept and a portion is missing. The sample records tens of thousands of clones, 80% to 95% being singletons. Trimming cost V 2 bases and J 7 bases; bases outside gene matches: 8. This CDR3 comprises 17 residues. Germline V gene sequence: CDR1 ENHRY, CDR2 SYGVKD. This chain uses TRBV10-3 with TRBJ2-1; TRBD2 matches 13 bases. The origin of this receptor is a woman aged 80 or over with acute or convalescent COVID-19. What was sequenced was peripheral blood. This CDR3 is CAISEATSGRSGNEQFF. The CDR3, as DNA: TGTGCCATCAGTGAGGCGACTAGCGGGAGGTCGGGGAATGAGCAGTTCTTC.